This T cell receptor (beta chain) was sequenced during a study of blood T cell repertoires in COVID-19. Study information: Collection of acute and convalescent COVID-19 samples took place in the United States, Italy and Spain. The cDNA or gDNA used as material had been derived from T cells, B-cell-depleted T cells, or PBMCs.

The CDR3 has 14 residues. Deletions cut 3 bases from V and 0 bases from J, with 9 bases between. Looked up from germline, CDR1 is ENHRY and CDR2 is SYGVKD. The method was immunoSEQ multiplex PCR; TCRdb's version includes in-frame clones alone and lacks a portion of them. This sample carries about 150,000 clones, around 84% of them seen once, and the ten largest clones take approximately 10%. The TCR sequence derives from a woman aged 50 to 60 with acute or convalescent COVID-19. The chain joins TRBV10-3 to TRBJ2-7; unclear D gene. Sequenced material: peripheral blood. CDR3 sequence: CAISDPKSSYEQYF. CDR3 DNA: TGTGCCATCAGTGACCCCAAGAGCTCCTACGAGCAGTACTTC.